This entry lists 20 T cell receptor beta chains sequenced from one sample in a study of technical replicates of blood from a few donors. Only in-frame clones appear in the TCRdb table, and some are missing; sequencing was by immunoSEQ multiplex PCR. The sample has 50,000 or so clones; roughly 90% are singletons. The sequenced sample was PBMCs. These TCRs come from a human donor in good health. Some clones in this sample may be carry-over from other donors' samples.

The J gene is TRBJ2-3, the V gene TRBV6-5, with a weak D call TRBD2 (6 bases). V lost 5 bases and J 0 bases, leaving 12 bases between the germline ends. This CDR3 spans 15 amino acids. In germline, CDR1 is MNHEY, CDR2 SVGAGI. The chain's CDR3 is CASSRGGTSTDTQYF. The CDR3 region has the DNA TGTGCCAGCAGTAGGGGCGGGACTAGCACAGATACGCAGTATTTT.

V is TRBV5-4 and J is TRBJ1-6, with D unclear. Germline V lookup: CDR1 SGHNT, CDR2 YYREEE (reference sequence). Trimming stripped 4 bases from V and 0 bases from J, with 11 bases between. CDR3 length: 16 residues. The CDR3 sequence is CASSSGGSSYNSPLHF. The CDR3 region has the DNA TGTGCCAGCAGCAGCGGTGGGAGCTCCTATAATTCACCCCTCCACTTT.

The chain links TRBV9 to TRBJ2-1; the match to TRBD2 covers 7 bases. CDR1 SGDLS and CDR2 YYNGEE come from the germline V gene. Unmatched junction bases numbered 8, after V lost 3 bases and J lost 8 bases. The length of the CDR3 is 14 residues. The CDR3 here is CASSARPSGDEQFF. CDR3 sequence (DNA): TGTGCCAGCAGCGCCAGACCTAGCGGCGATGAGCAGTTCTTC.

The chain has TRBV5-1 and TRBJ2-1; the D gene is possibly TRBD2 (5 bases). V lost 0 bases, J lost 12 bases, and 10 bases lay in between. Germline V CDR1 and CDR2: SGHRS, YFSETQ. CDR3 length: 12 residues. CDR3 sequence: CASSLDEGWQFF. The CDR3 nucleotides are TGCGCCAGCAGCTTGGATGAGGGATGGCAGTTCTTC. The full variable domain, its missing parts supplied by reference TRBV5-1 and TRBJ2-1, is KAGVTQTPRYLIKTRGQQVTLSCSPISGHRSVSWYQQTPGQGLQFLFEYFSETQRNKGNFPGRFSGRQFSNSRSEMNVSTLELGDSALYLCASSLDEGWQFFGPGTRLTVL.

The chain uses TRBV2 and TRBJ2-3, with 7 bases aligning to TRBD1. V lost 3 bases to trimming and J lost 2 bases; unmatched junction nucleotides: 2. The CDR3 extends over 14 amino acids. The germline gives CDR1 SNHLY, CDR2 FYNNEI. In DNA form, the CDR3 reads TGTGCCAGCAGTGAGGGGACAGCCACAGATACGCAGTATTTT. This sequence encodes CASSEGTATDTQYF.

This chain links TRBV7-2 with TRBJ2-3; 8 bases map to TRBD2. Germline V gene data show CDR1 as SGHTA and CDR2 as FQGNSA. The V gene end was trimmed by 5 bases and the J gene end by 3 bases; junction bases not matched to a gene: 10. CDR3 length equals 16 residues. The CDR3 reads CASSTRPGLDTDTQYF. The CDR3 DNA follows: TGTGCCAGCAGCACCCGACCGGGACTAGATACAGATACGCAGTATTTT.

This sequence joins TRBV7-9 and TRBJ1-4; D is perhaps TRBD1 (5 bases). The germline gives CDR1 SEHNR, CDR2 FQNEAQ (reference sequence). This CDR3 is built from 15 residues. V was pared by 1 base and J by 0 bases, with 6 bases between. CDR3 in DNA: TGTGCCAGCAGCTTAGAGACAGCAACTAATGAAAAACTGTTTTTT. This encodes CASSLETATNEKLFF.

J is TRBJ1-2 and V is TRBV25-1, with 7 bases matching TRBD1. Trimming at V came to 11 bases and at J to 0 bases, leaving 9 bases not matched to a gene. The CDR3 is 14 residues long. CDR1 MGHDK and CDR2 SYGVNS come from the germline V gene. The CDR3 loop is CASSGDSTNYGYTF. The CDR3 DNA sequence: TGTGCCTCCTCAGGGGACAGCACTAACTATGGCTACACCTTC.

The rearrangement joins TRBV2 to TRBJ2-7; 8 bases agree with TRBD1. Looked up from germline, CDR1 is SNHLY and CDR2 is FYNNEI. J was trimmed by 4 bases and V by 4 bases; bases with no gene match: 3. The CDR3 extends over 13 amino acids. The DNA for the CDR3 is TGTGCCAGCAGTGGAGGACAGGGTTACGAGCAGTACTTC. This gives the protein CASSGGQGYEQYF.

The V gene is TRBV29-1, the J gene TRBJ2-5; 8 bases map to TRBD2. J gave up 5 bases and V 6 bases, and 5 bases lay outside the gene matches. The CDR3 contains 12 residues. Germline V gene lookup returns CDR1 SQVTM and CDR2 ANQGSEA. The CDR3 is CSVSGSGETQYF. The CDR3 DNA reads as TGCAGCGTAAGCGGGAGCGGGGAGACCCAGTACTTC.

The chain employs TRBV6-5 and TRBJ1-2; D not resolved. Trimming cost V 0 bases and J 2 bases, with 7 bases left between them. Per germline, CDR1 MNHEY and CDR2 SVGAGI. This CDR3 has 14 residues. CDR3 nucleotide sequence: TGTGCCAGCAGTTACTCGGAGGGAAACTATGGCTACACCTTC. It codes for CASSYSEGNYGYTF.

This clone came up once. The rearrangement uses TRBV27 and TRBJ1-2; weak D call: TRBD1 (5 bases). With 7 bases removed from V and 4 bases from J, the gap between germline ends came to 19 bases. The V gene's germline CDR1 is MNHEY and CDR2 SMNVEV (reference sequence). This CDR3 region has 15 residues. Here the CDR3 reads CASTPGWGLGYGYTF. CDR3 bases: TGTGCCAGCACCCCCGGTTGGGGACTAGGCTATGGCTACACCTTC.

DNA for the CDR3: TGTGCCAGTAGCCAAGGGGGTTGGGACATTAGCAATCAGCCCCAGCATTTT. Its translation: CASSQGGWDISNQPQHF. The chain employs TRBV19 and TRBJ1-5; weak D call: TRBD1 (6 bases). The germline gives CDR1 LNHDA, CDR2 SQIVND (reference sequence). CDR3 size: 17 residues. The V and J ends lost 6 bases and 0 bases respectively, with 18 bases between them. Variable domain in full (rest from reference TRBV19 and TRBJ1-5): DGGITQSPKYLFRKEGQNVTLSCEQNLNHDAMYWYRQDPGQGLRLIYYSQIVNDFQKGDIAEGYSVSREKKESFPLTVTSAQKNPTAFYLCASSQGGWDISNQPQHFGDGTRLSIL.

This clone was observed once. This chain joins TRBV11-2 and TRBJ1-2, with D possibly TRBD1 on 6 matching bases. CDR3 length equals 13 residues. Trimming stripped 3 bases from V and 4 bases from J, with 9 bases between. Germline CDR1 and CDR2: SGHAT and FQNNGV. CDR3 nucleotide sequence: TGTGCCAGCAGCTTGACAGGCACCTATGGCTACACCTTC. It is translated as CASSLTGTYGYTF.

The V gene is TRBV27, the J gene TRBJ1-1; D is undetermined. Trimming cost V 8 bases and J 0 bases, with 10 bases left between them. Germline V lookup: CDR1 MNHEY, CDR2 SMNVEV (reference sequence). This CDR3 region has 13 residues. In DNA form, the CDR3 reads TGTGCCAGCTCCCCCTTAATGAACACTGAAGCTTTCTTT. Translation gives CASSPLMNTEAFF.

The V call is TRBV2, the J call TRBJ1-6; D gene uncertain. The CDR3 sequence is 11 residues long. V lost 7 bases, J lost 7 bases, and 5 bases lay in between. Germline V gene sequence: CDR1 SNHLY, CDR2 FYNNEI. DNA of the CDR3: TGTGCCAGCAACGGGAATTCACCCCTCCACTTT. It codes for CASNGNSPLHF.

This chain links TRBV7-3 with TRBJ1-1; D remains unclear. V gave up 5 bases and J gave up 1 base, with 8 bases separating them. CDR3 length equals 13 residues. Germline CDR1 is SGHTA and CDR2 is FQGTGA. The CDR3 loop is CASSLDRNTEAFF. CDR3 DNA: TGTGCCAGCAGCCTAGACCGGAACACTGAAGCTTTCTTT.

A single count supports this clone. The chain links TRBV4-3 to TRBJ1-5, with TRBD1 identical over 8 bases. Trimming removed 4 bases from V and 3 bases from J; junction bases left unmatched: 5. Germline V gives CDR1 LGHNA, CDR2 YSLEER. The CDR3 consists of 15 residues. The CDR3 DNA reads TGCGCCAGCAGCCGTACGACAGGGGACAATCAGCCCCAGCATTTT. This translates into CASSRTTGDNQPQHF.

The chain has TRBV7-8 and TRBJ1-1, with a tentative D call TRBD1 (6 bases). Trimming cost V 2 bases and J 5 bases, with 9 bases left between them. The CDR3 runs 13 residues. Germline-derived CDR1 and CDR2 are SGHVS and FQNEAQ. This CDR3 reads CASSLNRETEAFF. CDR3 sequence (DNA): TGTGCCAGCAGCTTAAACAGGGAAACTGAAGCTTTCTTT.

J is TRBJ2-5 and V is TRBV5-8, with 8 bases identical to TRBD2. Germline assignment: CDR1 SGHTS and CDR2 YDEGEE. V shed 4 bases and J 5 bases; nucleotides not matched to a gene: 10. The CDR3 has 15 amino acids. CDR3 region: CASSQLGLVEETQYF. CDR3 DNA sequence: TGTGCCAGCAGCCAGTTGGGACTAGTGGAGGAGACCCAGTACTTC.